This T cell receptor (beta chain) was identified during a study of T cell responses to AZD1222 COVID-19 vaccine. Turning to the study itself: Analyses pooled second doses at about 4 or about 12 weeks.

Study outcomes and limitations: Spike-specific TCR breadth and depth were elevated following two AZD1222 doses. Spike-wide vaccine-associated CD4 TCRs dominated at 160-218 and 743-854.

As to this clone: Antigen specificity is unknown.

TCRdb's table, derived via immunoSEQ multiplex PCR, lists solely in-frame clones and lacks some. The sample lists approximately 92,000 clones; 70% to 90% were seen once. Between the trimmed V and J ends, which lost 1 base and 14 bases, there was a span of 12 bases. The germline V gene encodes CDR1 SGHRS and CDR2 YFSETQ. The CDR3 spans 11 residues. The chain carries TRBV5-1 and TRBJ1-1, with D possibly TRBD1 on 6 matching bases. Here the sequenced sample was peripheral blood, taken on day 0 of AZD1222 vaccination. This clonotype was sampled from an adult in good health. CDR3 sequence reads: CASSLRGAEFF. The DNA for the CDR3 is TGCGCCAGCAGCTTGCGGGGGGCGGAATTCTTT.